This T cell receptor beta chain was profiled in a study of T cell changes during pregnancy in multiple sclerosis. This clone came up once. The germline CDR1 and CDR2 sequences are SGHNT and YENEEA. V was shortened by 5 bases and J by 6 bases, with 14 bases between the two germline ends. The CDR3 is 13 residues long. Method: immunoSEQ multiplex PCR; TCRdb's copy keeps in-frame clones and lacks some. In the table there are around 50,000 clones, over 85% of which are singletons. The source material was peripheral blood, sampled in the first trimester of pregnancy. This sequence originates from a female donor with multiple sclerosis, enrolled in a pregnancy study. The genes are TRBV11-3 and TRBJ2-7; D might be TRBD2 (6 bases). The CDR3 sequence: CASSVNQGGEQYF. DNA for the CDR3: TGTGCCAGCAGCGTGAATCAGGGAGGCGAGCAGTACTTC.